One and the same sample provided the 18 T cell receptor beta chains below, sequenced in a study of T cell repertoires in cytomegalovirus infection. Each CDR3 protein is one row after TCRdb ran MiXCR on the reads. The table lists about 80,000 distinct CDR3 sequences, roughly 3.5% of them singletons. The sequenced sample consisted of PBMCs. The receptors were sampled from a human donor in good health (CMV status not recorded). Some clones in this sample may be carry-over from other donors' samples.

This clonotype appeared many times. This chain connects TRBV20-1 to TRBJ2-5; the D gene could be TRBD1 or TRBD2 (5 bases each). This CDR3 is built from 14 residues. Trimming removed 3 bases at V and 7 bases at J, with 18 bases between. From germline, CDR1 is DFQATT and CDR2 SNEGSKA (reference sequence). CDR3 nucleotide sequence: TGCAGTGCTAGTTTCCGGGGCCAGAGCCTGACCCAGTACTTC. Translation: CSASFRGQSLTQYF.

This clonotype was seen ten or more times. The chain couples TRBV7-8 to TRBJ2-5; weak D call: TRBD2 (6 bases). The CDR3 covers 14 residues. Germline CDR1 is SGHVS and CDR2 is FQNEAQ. V lost 5 bases and J 1 base, leaving 11 bases between the germline ends. The CDR3 DNA reads as TGTGCCAGCAGCCCCGGGACTTTCCAAGAGACCCAGTACTTC. It specifies CASSPGTFQETQYF.

In this sample, this clonotype turned up many times. The chain employs TRBV7-2 and TRBJ1-1; TRBD1 aligns across 7 bases. Unmatched junction bases numbered 7, after V lost 5 bases and J lost 4 bases. The CDR3 loop spans 14 amino acids. Germline CDR1 and CDR2: SGHTA and FQGNSA. The CDR3 protein is CASSKAGGGTEAFF. For the CDR3, the DNA is TGTGCCAGCAGCAAGGCAGGGGGTGGCACTGAAGCTTTCTTT.

This clonotype was counted at least ten times. The chain joins TRBV12-3 or TRBV12-4 to TRBJ2-3; D gene unclear. The CDR3 is made up of 15 amino acids. With 4 bases removed from V and 5 bases from J, the gap between germline ends came to 16 bases. CDR3 nucleotide sequence: TGTGCCAGCAGTTCCGGACCGCCACCACGAGATACGCAGTATTTT. Its translation is CASSSGPPPRDTQYF.

This clonotype was detected ten times or more. The chain uses TRBV4-3 and TRBJ1-2; D remains unclear. Trimming took off 2 bases at V and 6 bases at J, with 16 bases between the two ends. Germline-derived CDR1 and CDR2 are LGHNA and YSLEER. The CDR3 runs 15 residues. CDR3: CASSQTTTRMDGYTF. The CDR3 DNA follows: TGCGCCAGCAGCCAAACTACTACTAGGATGGATGGCTACACCTTC.

This clonotype appeared many times. The V and J genes are TRBV6-2 or TRBV6-3 and TRBJ1-4; TRBD1 might be the D (6 bases). The CDR3 extends over 15 amino acids. V gave up 5 bases and J gave up 8 bases, with 18 bases separating them. Germline CDR1 reads MNHEY; CDR2 reads SVGEGT. The DNA of the CDR3 is TGTGCCAGCAGTCGCCGCCAGGGGATCGTCGAAAAACTGTTTTTT. This translates into CASSRRQGIVEKLFF.

This clonotype was found many times. The V gene is TRBV20-1, the J gene TRBJ2-5, with D maybe TRBD2 (6 bases). Deletions cut 6 bases from V and 5 bases from J, with 16 bases between. From germline, CDR1 is DFQATT and CDR2 SNEGSKA (reference sequence). This CDR3 has 13 residues. Here the CDR3 DNA reads TGCAGTGCCACCAGAGCTGGGGGGGAGACCCAGTACTTC. Translation: CSATRAGGETQYF.

This clonotype was seen ten or more times. CDR3 sequence reads: CATSRDMVSASNEKLFF. The CDR3 DNA sequence: TGTGCCACCAGCAGAGATATGGTGTCAGCTAGTAATGAAAAACTGTTTTTT. This chain uses TRBV15 with TRBJ1-4, with no clear D. Germline CDR1 LNHNV, CDR2 YYDKDF (reference sequence). The CDR3 length is 17 residues. Trimming took 0 bases from V and 4 from J, leaving 15 bases between them.

Many counts were recorded for this clonotype. J is TRBJ2-1 and V is TRBV30, with unresolved D. The V gene's germline CDR1 is GTSNPN and CDR2 SVGIG (reference sequence). Between the trimmed V and J ends, which lost 0 bases and 7 bases, there was a span of 7 bases. The CDR3 sequence is 12 residues long. Here the CDR3 reads CAWSVIGNEQFF. The CDR3, as DNA: TGTGCCTGGAGTGTGATTGGGAATGAGCAGTTCTTC.

There are many counts of this clonotype. J is TRBJ1-5 and V is TRBV20-1, with TRBD1 identical over 7 bases. The germline CDR1 and CDR2 sequences are DFQATT and SNEGSKA (reference sequence). The J segment lost 3 bases and the V segment lost 6 bases, leaving 5 bases of the junction unmatched. This CDR3 has 13 residues. CDR3 coding DNA: TGCAGTGCAGCGACAGGGCTCAATCAGCCCCAGCATTTT. Translated: CSAATGLNQPQHF.

This clonotype was observed at least ten times. The V gene is TRBV4-3, the J gene TRBJ2-4; D remains ambiguous. Germline-derived CDR1 and CDR2 are LGHNA and YSLEER. Trimming took off 0 bases at V and 1 base at J, with 13 bases between the two ends. The CDR3 runs 17 residues. In DNA, the CDR3 is TGCGCCAGCAGCCAAGATTCGGGCCTCGGTGCCAAAAACATTCAGTACTTC. This codes for CASSQDSGLGAKNIQYF.

This clonotype was observed at least ten times. CDR3 loop: CASKLLQGNYGYTF. CDR3 DNA sequence: TGTGCCAGCAAATTACTCCAGGGGAACTATGGCTACACCTTC. The chain carries TRBV27 and TRBJ1-2, with D maybe TRBD1 (6 bases). Trimming removed 7 bases at V and 2 bases at J, with 14 bases between. Germline loops: CDR1 MNHEY, CDR2 SMNVEV (reference sequence). The CDR3 sequence is 14 residues long.

This clonotype was observed at least ten times. J is TRBJ2-5 and V is TRBV6-2 or TRBV6-3; maybe TRBD2 (6 bases). Deletions cut 8 bases from V and 3 bases from J, with 13 bases between. Germline lookup yields CDR1 MNHEY and CDR2 SVGEGT. This CDR3 spans 13 amino acids. The CDR3 DNA reads TGTGCCAGCGCCCGGGACTTCGAAGAGACCCAGTACTTC. It codes for CASARDFEETQYF.

In its sample, this clonotype was seen many times. The germline gene is not matched at one end of the junction; a read error may be the cause. This chain uses TRBV7-2 with TRBJ2-1; 10 bases align to TRBD2. This CDR3 has 16 residues. Germline V gene data show CDR1 as SGHTA and CDR2 as FQGNSA. The CDR3 spells CASSLPAGGAYNGNIF. The CDR3 DNA sequence: TGTGCCAGCAGCTTACCAGCGGGGGGGGCGTACAATGGCAACATCTTC.

This clonotype was recorded at least ten times. V is TRBV7-6 and J is TRBJ1-4; 9 bases fit TRBD1. The CDR3 covers 20 residues. J was trimmed by 12 bases and V by 0 bases; bases with no gene match: 23. CDR1 is SGHVS and CDR2 is FNYEAQ in the germline V gene. CDR3 in amino acids: CASSLARGVVRQGVKGELFF. The CDR3 DNA reads as TGTGCCAGCAGCTTAGCGCGAGGGGTCGTTCGACAGGGGGTGAAGGGGGAACTGTTTTTT.

This clonotype was recorded many times. The chain recombines TRBV6-6 with TRBJ1-5, with 7 bases matching TRBD1. Germline lookup yields CDR1 MNHNY and CDR2 SVGAGI (reference sequence). The length of the CDR3 is 17 residues. V was clipped by 4 bases and J by 0 bases; unmatched bases: 9. The DNA of the CDR3 is TGTGCCAGCAGTTCCCCGGGACAGTCCTATAGCAATCAGCCCCAGCATTTT. The encoded protein is CASSSPGQSYSNQPQHF.

This clonotype was picked up many times. At one end, the junction sequence differs from germline, possibly due to a read error. V and J are TRBV7-7 and TRBJ1-1; D not resolved. Germline CDR1 SSHAT, CDR2 FNYEAQ (reference sequence). The CDR3 covers 14 residues. The CDR3 loop reads CASSLARREAEAFF. The CDR3 nucleotides read TGTGCTAGCAGCTTAGCGAGAAGGGAAGCTGAAGCTTTCTTT.

This clonotype was detected ten times or more. The J gene is TRBJ1-1, the V gene TRBV28, with no clear D. Deletions cut 5 bases from V and 4 bases from J, with 23 bases between. The CDR3 consists of 17 residues. The germline V gene has CDR1 MDHEN and CDR2 SYDVKM. This CDR3 is CASSPISPPVSGTEAFF. CDR3 nucleotide sequence: TGTGCCAGCAGTCCAATATCCCCCCCCGTGAGCGGCACTGAAGCTTTCTTT.